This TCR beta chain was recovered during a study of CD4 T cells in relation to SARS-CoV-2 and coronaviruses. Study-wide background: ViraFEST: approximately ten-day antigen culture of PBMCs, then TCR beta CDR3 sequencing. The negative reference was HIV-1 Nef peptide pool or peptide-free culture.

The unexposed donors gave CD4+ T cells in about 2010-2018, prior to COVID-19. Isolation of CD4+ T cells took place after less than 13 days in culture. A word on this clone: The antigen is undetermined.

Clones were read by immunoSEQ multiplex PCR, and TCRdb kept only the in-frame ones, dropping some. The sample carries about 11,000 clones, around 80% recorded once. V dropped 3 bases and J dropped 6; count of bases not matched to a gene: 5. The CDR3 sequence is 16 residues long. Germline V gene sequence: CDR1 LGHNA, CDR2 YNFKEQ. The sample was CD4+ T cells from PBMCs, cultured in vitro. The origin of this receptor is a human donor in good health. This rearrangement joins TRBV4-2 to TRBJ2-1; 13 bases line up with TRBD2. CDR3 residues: CASSHELAGGGNEQFF. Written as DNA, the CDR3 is TGTGCCAGCAGCCACGAACTAGCGGGAGGGGGCAATGAGCAGTTCTTC.